One and the same sample provided the 27 T cell receptor beta chains below, sequenced in a study of blood T cell repertoires in COVID-19. The data were produced by immunoSEQ multiplex PCR, yet TCRdb's version contains in-frame clones alone and is incomplete. The sample has 300,000 to 400,000 clones; roughly nine tenths are singletons. Source material: PBMCs or T cells enriched from blood (not recorded which). The receptors derive from a man aged 55-75 years who had recovered from COVID-19.

The chain is built from TRBV2 and TRBJ1-5, with 7 bases matching TRBD1. The CDR3 loop spans 15 amino acids. Unmatched junction bases numbered 11, after V lost 8 bases and J lost 4 bases. Germline V gives CDR1 SNHLY, CDR2 FYNNEI. The CDR3 sequence is CASRHDGTVNQPQHF. The CDR3 nucleotides are TGTGCCAGCCGGCACGATGGGACAGTTAATCAGCCCCAGCATTTT.

This rearrangement joins TRBV19 to TRBJ1-5, with 8 bases that match TRBD1. The CDR3 is made up of 15 amino acids. Germline V CDR1 and CDR2: LNHDA, SQIVND (reference sequence). The J segment lost 6 bases and the V segment lost 3 bases, leaving 7 bases of the junction unmatched. As DNA, the CDR3 is TGTGCCAGTAGTATGCGGACAGGGTGGAGTCAGCCCCAGCATTTT. Its protein is CASSMRTGWSQPQHF.

CDR3 region: CASRGLRGEKLFF. The CDR3, as DNA: TGTGCCAGCAGGGGGCTCCGGGGGGAAAAACTGTTTTTT. The rearrangement links TRBV3-1 (or the pseudogene TRBV3-2) to TRBJ1-4; TRBD1 might be the D (5 bases). The ends were cut back, 6 bases at V and 8 bases at J, with 13 bases in the middle. CDR1 and CDR2 from the germline V gene are LGHDT and YNNKEL (reference sequence). The CDR3 length is 13 residues.

In regard to this clone: This CDR3 is also generated by other DNA sequences in the sample. V is TRBV11-1 and J is TRBJ1-1, with 9 bases identical to TRBD1. V lost 5 bases and J lost 0; bases outside the gene matches: 4. Germline V gene lookup returns CDR1 SGHAT and CDR2 FQDESV (reference sequence). CDR3 length equals 15 residues. CDR3 bases: TGTGCCAGCAGCGCCAGACAGGGGGTGAACACTGAAGCTTTCTTT. It specifies CASSARQGVNTEAFF.

In DNA form, the CDR3 reads TGTGCCAGCAGCTTAGGCGCGGGAAAACTGTTTTTT. Its translation: CASSLGAGKLFF. The rearrangement joins TRBV7-8 to TRBJ1-4, with D unresolved. Germline assignment: CDR1 SGHVS and CDR2 FQNEAQ. With 1 base removed from V and 10 bases from J, the gap between germline ends came to 7 bases. The CDR3 is 12 amino acids.

The V call is TRBV6-1, the J call TRBJ2-7; the D is unclear. The V end was cut by 0 bases, the J end by 4 bases, with 10 bases between. The germline V gene has CDR1 MNHNS and CDR2 SASEGT. The CDR3 totals 14 residues. The CDR3 is CASSEAQSPYEQYF. The CDR3 DNA reads TGTGCCAGCAGTGAAGCTCAGTCCCCATACGAGCAGTACTTC.

The rearrangement uses TRBV18 and TRBJ2-3; 8 positions agree with TRBD2. In germline, CDR1 is KGHSH, CDR2 LQKENI. CDR3 length equals 17 residues. The ends lost 3 bases at V and 3 bases at J; junction bases unmatched: 11. The CDR3 DNA sequence: TGTGCCAGCTCACCTTACGCATTGTTAGCGGGAACAGATACGCAGTATTTT. It codes for CASSPYALLAGTDTQYF.

The chain uses TRBV27 and TRBJ2-2, with 8 bases identical to TRBD2. V shed 5 bases and J 1 base; nucleotides not matched to a gene: 3. CDR1 and CDR2 (germline): MNHEY, SMNVEV (reference sequence). The CDR3 totals 15 residues. The CDR3 reads CASSITSGNTGELFF. As DNA, the CDR3 is TGTGCCAGCAGTATAACTAGCGGGAACACCGGGGAGCTGTTTTTT.

V is TRBV18 and J is TRBJ2-3; 7 bases are shared with TRBD1. CDR3 length: 14 amino acids. The V and J ends lost 2 bases and 5 bases, in that order; junction bases with no gene match: 4. Germline lookup yields CDR1 KGHSH and CDR2 LQKENI. The CDR3 DNA reads TGTGCCAGCTCACCAAAGGACAGGCGAGATACGCAGTATTTT. Encoded protein: CASSPKDRRDTQYF.

V and J are TRBV28 and TRBJ1-2; D uncertain. Germline V gene sequence: CDR1 MDHEN, CDR2 SYDVKM. V shed 3 bases and J shed 4 bases, with 9 bases lying between them. The CDR3 loop spans 13 amino acids. In nucleotides, the CDR3 is TGTGCCAGCAGTTTTTTGTCTCTCTATGGCTACACCTTC. This gives the protein CASSFLSLYGYTF.

The V and J genes are TRBV12-3 or TRBV12-4 and TRBJ2-7, with D perhaps TRBD1 (5 bases). The CDR3 is 13 amino acids. V was pared by 6 bases and J by 3 bases, with 12 bases between. The CDR3 sequence is CASSTDSFYEQYF. The DNA of the CDR3 is TGTGCCAGCAGCACTGACAGTTTCTACGAGCAGTACTTC.

The chain has TRBV18 and TRBJ1-5, with 8 bases identical to TRBD1. With 4 bases clipped from V and 5 bases from J, the junction kept 7 bases outside the gene matches. CDR1 and CDR2 (germline): KGHSH, LQKENI. CDR3 length: 15 residues. The CDR3 DNA reads TGTGCCAGCTCACGGGGACAGGTGGGCGATCAGCCCCAGCATTTT. Amino acid sequence: CASSRGQVGDQPQHF.

This clone turned up a few times. V usage is TRBV5-6 and J usage is TRBJ2-1; 8 bases map to TRBD2. The CDR3 covers 14 residues. Trimming cost V 3 bases and J 7 bases; bases outside gene matches: 6. CDR1 and CDR2 from the germline V gene are SGHDT and YYEEEE. CDR3 bases: TGTGCCAGCAGCTACGGGACTAGGGGGAATGAGCAGTTCTTC. Residues: CASSYGTRGNEQFF.

The rearrangement links TRBV5-1 to TRBJ2-7, with TRBD1 matching 8 bases. Trimming cost V 2 bases and J 3 bases; bases outside gene matches: 4. Looked up from germline, CDR1 is SGHRS and CDR2 is YFSETQ. The CDR3 runs 14 residues. The CDR3 here is CASSLSGQGYEQYF. The DNA of the CDR3 is TGCGCCAGCAGCTTATCCGGACAGGGCTACGAGCAGTACTTC.

The CDR3 loop is CASSQSGRNYEQYF. For the CDR3, the DNA is TGCGCCAGCAGTCAATCCGGCAGGAACTACGAGCAGTACTTC. This sequence joins TRBV23-1 and TRBJ2-7; D gene unclear. TRBV23-1 is placed among ORFs of uncertain function. The V and J ends lost 0 bases and 3 bases respectively, with 9 bases between them. This CDR3 comprises 14 residues.

The CDR3 loop is CASTLGASTEQYF. DNA of the CDR3: TGCGCCAGCACCCTTGGAGCCAGTACGGAGCAGTACTTC. The chain links TRBV5-1 to TRBJ2-7; D is unclear. Trimming removed 6 bases from V and 7 bases from J, with 17 bases in between. CDR1 SGHRS and CDR2 YFSETQ come from the germline V gene. This CDR3 is 13 amino acids long.

The chain joins TRBV5-8 to TRBJ1-6, with 8 bases fitting TRBD1. V trimming: 4 bases; J trimming: 10 bases; junction bases outside the gene matches: 7. Per the germline V gene, CDR1 is SGHTS and CDR2 is YDEGEE. The CDR3 totals 14 residues. The CDR3, as DNA: TGTGCCAGCAGCGAAGACAGGGGATGGTCACCCCTCCACTTT. Its translation is CASSEDRGWSPLHF.

The chain combines TRBV7-9 with TRBJ1-1; TRBD1 aligns across 8 bases. The germline CDR1 and CDR2 sequences are SEHNR and FQNEAQ (reference sequence). J gave up 4 bases and V 3 bases, and 7 bases lay outside the gene matches. The CDR3 extends over 15 amino acids. In DNA, the CDR3 is TGTGCCAGCAGCTTGGCACAGGGGGGTATCACTGAAGCTTTCTTT. This encodes CASSLAQGGITEAFF. Based on the CDR3 plus reference TRBV7-9 and TRBJ1-1, the full variable domain is DTGVSQNPRHKITKRGQNVTFRCDPISEHNRLYWYRQTLGQGPEFLTYFQNEAQLEKSRLLSDRFSAERPKGSFSTLEIQRTEQGDSAMYLCASSLAQGGITEAFFGQGTRLTVV.

V and J are TRBV7-9 and TRBJ2-4, with D tentatively TRBD1 (6 bases). The CDR3 totals 13 residues. CDR1 and CDR2 from the germline V gene are SEHNR and FQNEAQ (reference sequence). The V gene lost 0 bases and the J gene lost 7 bases, with 7 bases spanning the gap. The CDR3 reads CASSLAQGNIQYF. The CDR3 DNA sequence: TGTGCCAGCAGCTTAGCACAGGGCAACATTCAGTACTTC.

The chain is built from TRBV19 and TRBJ2-7; 10 bases are a match to TRBD1. Trimming took 2 bases from V and 5 from J; bases not matched to a gene: 9. Germline V gene lookup returns CDR1 LNHDA and CDR2 SQIVND (reference sequence). The CDR3 is 16 amino acids. The CDR3 bases are TGTGCCAGTAGTATACTATCCCGGGACAGGGGCCACGAGCAGTACTTC. It yields the protein CASSILSRDRGHEQYF.

With respect to this clone: In the same sample, other DNA sequences code for this CDR3. The CDR3 DNA is TGTGCCAGCAGTTCCGACAGGGGCCAGCCCCAGCATTTT. Its protein product is CASSSDRGQPQHF. This chain connects TRBV6-5 to TRBJ1-5; 8 positions agree with TRBD1. Per germline, CDR1 MNHEY and CDR2 SVGAGI. V lost 4 bases and J lost 7; bases outside the gene matches: 3. The CDR3 has 13 residues.

This chain links TRBV10-3 with TRBJ1-5; D is uncertain. There are 14 residues in the CDR3. Germline assignment: CDR1 ENHRY and CDR2 SYGVKD. V lost 3 bases and J 6 bases, leaving 12 bases between the germline ends. The DNA for the CDR3 is TGTGCCATCAGTGAAAAGGAGAGGTCTCAGCCCCAGCATTTT. It yields the protein CAISEKERSQPQHF.

The CDR3, as DNA: TGTGCCAGCAGATCGGGACAGGGTTTGGCTGATACGCAGTATTTT. This codes for CASRSGQGLADTQYF. The chain links TRBV6-5 to TRBJ2-3; TRBD1 aligns across 9 bases. The CDR3 is made up of 15 amino acids. With V trimmed by 6 bases and J by 6 bases, 10 bases remained unmatched. CDR1 MNHEY and CDR2 SVGAGI come from the germline V gene.

This clone has just a few counts. The genes are TRBV7-9 and TRBJ1-1; weak D call: TRBD1 (5 bases). The V gene's germline CDR1 is SEHNR and CDR2 FQNEAQ (reference sequence). The CDR3 is 12 amino acids. V was pared by 3 bases and J by 10 bases, with 12 bases between. CDR3 DNA: TGTGCCAGCAGCTTTAGGGGTTCTCGAGCTTTCTTT. Translated, it gives CASSFRGSRAFF.

The gene calls are TRBV30 and TRBJ2-7; D is unresolved. Trimming stripped 0 bases from V and 9 bases from J, with 15 bases between. The CDR3 consists of 13 residues. In germline, CDR1 is GTSNPN, CDR2 SVGIG (reference sequence). The CDR3 region is CAWSVNPSLSQYF. CDR3 DNA sequence: TGTGCCTGGAGTGTAAACCCCAGTTTATCGCAGTACTTC.

The CDR3 DNA is TGTGCCAGCAGCCAAGACGGAGTGTTTGGCTATGGCTACACCTTC. Protein product: CASSQDGVFGYGYTF. The V and J genes are TRBV3-1 (or the pseudogene TRBV3-2) and TRBJ1-2; D not certain. The V gene lost 0 bases and the J gene lost 4 bases, with 12 bases spanning the gap. Germline V gene data show CDR1 as LGHDT and CDR2 as YNNKEL (reference sequence). The CDR3 loop spans 15 amino acids.

The chain uses TRBV2 and TRBJ2-1, with 11 bases matching TRBD2. In germline, CDR1 is SNHLY, CDR2 FYNNEI. The V gene end was trimmed by 7 bases and the J gene end by 6 bases; junction bases not matched to a gene: 8. The CDR3 loop spans 15 amino acids. The CDR3 nucleotides are TGTGCCAGCATCCCTATAGCGGGAGGGGGCAATGAGCAGTTCTTC. The encoded protein is CASIPIAGGGNEQFF.